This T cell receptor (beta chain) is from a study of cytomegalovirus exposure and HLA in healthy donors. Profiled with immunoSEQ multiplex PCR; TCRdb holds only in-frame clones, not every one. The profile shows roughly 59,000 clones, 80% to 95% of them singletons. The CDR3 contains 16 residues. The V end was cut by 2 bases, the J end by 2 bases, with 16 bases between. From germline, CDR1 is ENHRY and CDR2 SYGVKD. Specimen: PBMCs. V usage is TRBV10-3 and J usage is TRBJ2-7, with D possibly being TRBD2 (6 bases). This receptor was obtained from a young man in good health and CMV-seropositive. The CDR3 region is CAISEAGSGKTYEQYF. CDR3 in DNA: TGTGCCATCAGTGAGGCGGGTAGCGGAAAAACCTACGAGCAGTACTTC.